This TCR beta chain came from a study of OX40 agonist ivuxolimab in advanced cancers. As for the study in general: At doses from 0.01 to 10 mg/kg, patients were given intravenous ivuxolimab every 2 weeks. Study outcomes and limitations: Normalized expansion of T-cell clones was also low for some nonresponders.

Only one count was recorded for this clone. The antigen is undetermined. V was shortened by 0 bases and J by 0 bases, with 15 bases between the two germline ends. This CDR3 has 19 residues. Germline CDR1 and CDR2: LGHNA and YSLEER. The data were produced by immunoSEQ multiplex PCR, yet TCRdb's version contains in-frame clones alone and is incomplete. Of tens of thousands of clones in the sample, 77% were seen once. Sequencing used CD4+ or CD8+ T cells sorted from blood, obtained in a trial of the OX40 agonist ivuxolimab. This clonotype was sampled from an adult with an advanced solid tumor such as melanoma, head and neck, liver or kidney cancer. The V call is TRBV4-3, the J call TRBJ2-6; D possibly matches TRBD1 or TRBD2 (5 bases each). The CDR3 here is CASSQDGTVGFSGANVLTF. CDR3 DNA: TGCGCCAGCAGCCAAGATGGGACGGTTGGATTCTCTGGGGCCAACGTCCTGACTTTC.